This T cell receptor (beta chain) comes out of a study of OX40 agonist ivuxolimab in advanced cancers. Study details: Participants, approximately 80% male, averaged approximately 56 years of age, ranging from roughly 23 to 90. Partial responses occurred in three patients (one hepatocellular carcinoma, two cutaneous melanoma). Broader study findings: At 0.1 to 3.0 mg/kg and by week 6, clonal expansion occurred in CD4+ and CD8+ blood T cells. The study found among the lowest clonal expansion in partial responders at 0.1-3.0 mg/kg.

The method was immunoSEQ multiplex PCR; TCRdb's version includes in-frame clones alone and lacks a portion of them. Of about 81,000 clones listed, about 88% are singletons. Per the germline V gene, CDR1 is SEHNR and CDR2 is FQNEAQ (reference sequence). CDR3 length: 14 amino acids. The V and J ends lost 1 base and 11 bases respectively, with 12 bases between them. This clone was picked up many times. Its target is unknown. Here the sequenced sample was CD4+ or CD8+ T cells sorted from blood, taken in a trial of the OX40 agonist ivuxolimab. This rearrangement joins TRBV7-9 to TRBJ1-6; D ambiguous. This receptor was obtained from an adult with an advanced solid tumor such as melanoma, head and neck, liver or kidney cancer. CDR3 coding DNA: TGTGCCAGCAGCTTAGACGGGTCCGCCCCACCCCTCCACTTT. It yields the protein CASSLDGSAPPLHF.